This entry concerns a single T cell receptor beta chain. Its antigen is not known. V dropped 5 bases and J dropped 2 bases, with 3 bases sitting between them. Germline V gene lookup returns CDR1 SEHNR and CDR2 FQNEAQ (reference sequence). The CDR3 loop spans 11 amino acids. These data are taken from a study of cytomegalovirus exposure and HLA in healthy donors. Study-wide findings and caveats: Later on, an analysis found that several of the most significant clusters appeared to be linked to common viral pathogens, which included parvovirus B19. It was reportedly the case that the classifier diagnosed cytomegalovirus status with high specificity and sensitivity.

Everyone who donated was a healthy bone marrow donor. PCR primers comprised 60 Vbeta and 13 Jbeta primers. Assay used: immunoSEQ multiplex PCR; TCRdb lists only in-frame clones, some missing. The sample holds roughly 100,000 clones, 60% to 80% seen once. Sequencing used PBMCs. This sequence joins TRBV7-9 and TRBJ2-5; D is ambiguous. This receptor was obtained from a woman in her sixties in good health and CMV-seropositive. CDR3 amino acids: CASSPQETQYF. CDR3 nucleotide sequence: TGTGCCAGCAGCCCACAAGAGACCCAGTACTTC.